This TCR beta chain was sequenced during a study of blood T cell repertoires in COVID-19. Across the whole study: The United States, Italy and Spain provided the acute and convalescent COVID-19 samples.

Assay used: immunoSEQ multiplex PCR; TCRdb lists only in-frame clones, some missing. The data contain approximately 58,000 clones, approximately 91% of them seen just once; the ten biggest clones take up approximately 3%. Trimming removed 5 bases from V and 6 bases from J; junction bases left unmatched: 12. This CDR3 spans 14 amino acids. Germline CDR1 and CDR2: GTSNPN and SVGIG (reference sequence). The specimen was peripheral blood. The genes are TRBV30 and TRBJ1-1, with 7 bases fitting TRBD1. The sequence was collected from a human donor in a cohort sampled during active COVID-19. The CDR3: CAWSSFTGESEAFF. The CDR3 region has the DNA TGTGCCTGGTCTTCTTTCACAGGGGAATCTGAAGCTTTCTTT.